Reported below is one TCR beta chain. Its antigen is currently unknown. Germline values: CDR1 MRHNA, CDR2 SNTAGT. CDR3 size: 19 residues. V lost 4 bases and J lost 5, with 29 bases in between. The data originate from a study of cytomegalovirus exposure and HLA in healthy donors. For the study at large: The approximately 600 first-cohort repertoires shared a platform with the approximately 120 validation repertoires, as reported in a later analysis. General study points: The investigators catalogued about 170 TCR beta chains as cytomegalovirus-associated. Under in vitro conditions, a few CMV-associated chains were confirmed as specific for CMV antigens.

The donors were part of the approximately 120-subject validation cohort, which stood apart from the roughly 670-subject first cohort. Sequenced by immunoSEQ multiplex PCR; TCRdb stores in-frame clones only, minus some. Of 250,000 to 400,000 clones listed, 88% are singletons. Material: PBMCs. The chain links TRBV6-4 to TRBJ2-5, with a possible D match to TRBD2 (7 bases). This sequence originates from a man aged 25 to 40 in good health and CMV-seronegative. The CDR3 region is CASSGTRGGRGTTCETQYF. DNA for the CDR3: TGTGCCAGCAGTGGCACGAGGGGTGGGAGGGGGACGACTTGCGAGACCCAGTACTTC.